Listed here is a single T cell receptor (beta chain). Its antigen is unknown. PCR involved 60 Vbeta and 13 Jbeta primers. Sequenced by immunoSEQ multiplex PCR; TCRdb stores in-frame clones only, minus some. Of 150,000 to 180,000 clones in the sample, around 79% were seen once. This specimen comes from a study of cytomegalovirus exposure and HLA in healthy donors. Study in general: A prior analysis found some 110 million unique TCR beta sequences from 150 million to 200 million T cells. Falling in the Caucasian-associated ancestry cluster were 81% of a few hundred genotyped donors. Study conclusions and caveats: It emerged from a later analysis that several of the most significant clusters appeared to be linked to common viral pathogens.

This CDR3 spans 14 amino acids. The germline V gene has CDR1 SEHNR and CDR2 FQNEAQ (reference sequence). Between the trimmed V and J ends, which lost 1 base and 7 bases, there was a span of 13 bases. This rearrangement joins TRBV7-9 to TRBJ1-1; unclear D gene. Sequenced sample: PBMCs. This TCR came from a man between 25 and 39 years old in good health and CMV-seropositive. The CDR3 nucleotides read TGTGCCAGCAGCTTAGGTCGCGGGATGCTTGAAGCTTTCTTT. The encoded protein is CASSLGRGMLEAFF. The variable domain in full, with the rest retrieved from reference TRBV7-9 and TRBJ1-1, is DTGVSQNPRHKITKRGQNVTFRCDPISEHNRLYWYRQTLGQGPEFLTYFQNEAQLEKSRLLSDRFSAERPKGSFSTLEIQRTEQGDSAMYLCASSLGRGMLEAFFGQGTRLTVV.